The 20 T cell receptor beta chains in this list originate from one sample, sequenced in a study of T cells in Graves' hyperthyroidism and ophthalmopathy. TCR beta CDR3 regions were amplified from RNA transcripts. The primer set for the first-round RT-PCR of the TCR CDR3 was HTBI. TCRdb reanalysed the multiplex PCR reads using MiXCR and keeps one entry per CDR3 protein. The data hold around 340,000 distinct CDR3 sequences, with roughly 13% observed a single time. Sequencing was performed on blood. Every receptor here comes from a woman aged 30 to 39 with Graves' hyperthyroidism.

This clonotype has only a few counts. J is TRBJ2-5 and V is TRBV20-1; D might be TRBD1 or TRBD2, each matching 5 bases. Trimming removed 3 bases at V and 5 bases at J, with 16 bases between. The CDR3 has 14 amino acids. Germline V gene lookup returns CDR1 DFQATT and CDR2 SNEGSKA (reference sequence). The CDR3, as DNA: TGCAGTGCTAGGGGGACGACTCATAGGGAGACCCAGTACTTC. Translation gives CSARGTTHRETQYF.

The rearrangement uses TRBV7-9 and TRBJ1-1; D not resolved. Trimming removed 5 bases at V and 1 base at J, with 17 bases between. The CDR3 runs 16 residues. The germline V gene has CDR1 SEHNR and CDR2 FQNEAQ (reference sequence). The CDR3 nucleotides are TGTGCCAGCAGCCCGAAACTCCGACCGGGGAACACTGAAGCTTTCTTT. This codes for CASSPKLRPGNTEAFF.

Worth noting for this clonotype: This may arise from a read error, as a much more abundant clone is one base away. The J gene is TRBJ2-2, the V gene TRBV6-5; D might be TRBD1 or TRBD2, each matching 6 bases. CDR1 and CDR2 (germline): MNHEY, SVGAGI. The CDR3 spans 18 residues. Trimming took 5 bases from V and 5 from J, leaving 24 bases between them. The CDR3 protein is CASSSDRRRDRRTGELFF. DNA of the CDR3: TGTGCCAGCAGTAGCGACAGGCGGCGGGATAGGAGGACCGGGGAGCTGTTTTTT.

This clonotype was seen a handful of times. The chain links TRBV2 to TRBJ2-3, with 12 bases matching TRBD2. The germline gives CDR1 SNHLY, CDR2 FYNNEI. J gave up 7 bases and V 6 bases, and 11 bases lay outside the gene matches. The CDR3 is made up of 16 amino acids. The CDR3 loop is CASSLRTSGNGNTQYF. The CDR3 DNA reads as TGTGCCAGCAGCCTCCGGACTAGCGGGAATGGAAATACGCAGTATTTT.

In this sample, this clonotype turned up many times. The V gene is TRBV5-5, the J gene TRBJ2-3; D gene uncertain. CDR3 size: 12 residues. CDR1 and CDR2 from the germline V gene are SGHKS and YYEKEE (reference sequence). V lost 0 bases to trimming and J lost 6 bases, with 5 bases between them. The CDR3 loop reads CASSLAPDTQYF. In DNA form, the CDR3 reads TGTGCCAGCAGCTTGGCACCGGATACGCAGTATTTT.

This chain uses TRBV20-1 with TRBJ1-4; 10 bases are shared with TRBD1. J lost 8 bases, V lost 4 bases, and 4 bases had no gene match. The CDR3 totals 13 residues. Germline V lookup: CDR1 DFQATT, CDR2 SNEGSKA (reference sequence). The CDR3 DNA reads as TGCAGTGCTAATCTGGGACAGGGGGAAAAACTGTTTTTT. It codes for CSANLGQGEKLFF.

There are many counts of this clonotype. V usage is TRBV10-3 and J usage is TRBJ2-7; weak D call: TRBD2 (6 bases). The CDR3 runs to 15 residues. Germline V gene lookup returns CDR1 ENHRY and CDR2 SYGVKD. Here the CDR3 reads CAPMVEVTSNREQYF. The CDR3, as DNA: TGTGCACCAATGGTAGAGGTCACTAGCAATAGGGAGCAGTACTTC.

This clonotype was detected many times. V usage is TRBV2 and J usage is TRBJ2-3; D tentatively fits TRBD1 or TRBD2 (6 bases each). The CDR3 has 12 residues. From germline, CDR1 is SNHLY and CDR2 FYNNEI. The CDR3 region is CAAEGGGDTQYF. The CDR3 nucleotides are TGTGCTGCGGAGGGGGGTGGAGATACGCAGTATTTT.

This clonotype was counted only a few times. The chain has TRBV5-1 and TRBJ2-2, with 7 bases aligning to TRBD1. J gave up 2 bases and V 4 bases, and 5 bases lay outside the gene matches. The CDR3 runs 15 residues. The V gene's germline CDR1 is SGHRS and CDR2 YFSETQ. The CDR3 bases are TGCGCCAGCAGCGTGACAGGGTACAACACCGGGGAGCTGTTTTTT. It yields the protein CASSVTGYNTGELFF.

There are many counts of this clonotype. The rearrangement joins TRBV27 to TRBJ2-1; D possibly corresponds to TRBD2 (6 bases). Germline values: CDR1 MNHEY, CDR2 SMNVEV (reference sequence). The CDR3 length is 14 residues. Trimming stripped 7 bases from V and 3 bases from J, with 13 bases between. The CDR3 DNA sequence: TGTGCCAGCAAGGCCGGGAGAATCTACAATGAGCAGTTCTTC. Protein product: CASKAGRIYNEQFF.

This clonotype was counted between two and nine times. The chain has TRBV18 and TRBJ2-2; D is ambiguous. This CDR3 region has 13 residues. V shed 4 bases and J shed 6 bases, with 9 bases lying between them. The germline CDR1 and CDR2 sequences are KGHSH and LQKENI. The CDR3 reads CASSRNNPGELFF. CDR3 DNA sequence: TGTGCCAGCTCACGGAACAATCCCGGGGAGCTGTTTTTT.

This clonotype was picked up a small number of times. This rearrangement joins TRBV20-1 to TRBJ2-3, with TRBD2 matching over 9 bases. The CDR3 is made up of 10 amino acids. Germline V CDR1 and CDR2: DFQATT, SNEGSKA (reference sequence). DNA of the CDR3: TGCGGCGGGAGGGCAGATACGCAGTATTTT. Its translation is CGGRADTQYF.

Ten or more counts support this clonotype. CDR3 nucleotide sequence: TGTGCCAGCAGTCACGAAGGCGTGGAGACCCAGTACTTC. Translated, it gives CASSHEGVETQYF. This chain connects TRBV12-3 or TRBV12-4 to TRBJ2-5, with D uncertain. The CDR3 contains 13 residues. The germline V and J ends were trimmed by 5 bases and 5 bases, with 12 bases remaining between them.

This clonotype appeared a few times. This chain joins TRBV2 and TRBJ1-2, with TRBD1 matching over 7 bases. The CDR3 sequence is 15 residues long. CDR1 is SNHLY and CDR2 is FYNNEI in the germline V gene. The V gene end was trimmed by 9 bases and the J gene end by 2 bases; junction bases not matched to a gene: 12. CDR3 protein: CASDRDSLPNYGYTF. The CDR3 coding sequence is TGTGCCAGTGACCGGGACAGTCTACCCAACTATGGCTACACCTTC. Together with reference TRBV2 and TRBJ1-2, the CDR3 gives the full variable domain: EPEVTQTPSHQVTQMGQEVILRCVPISNHLYFYWYRQILGQKVEFLVSFYNNEISEKSEIFDDQFSVERPDGSNFTLKIRSTKLEDSAMYFCASDRDSLPNYGYTFGSGTRLTVV.

This clonotype has a count of ten or more. The rearrangement links TRBV7-8 to TRBJ1-1; 8 nucleotides match TRBD1. The CDR3 is made up of 14 amino acids. Germline lookup yields CDR1 SGHVS and CDR2 FQNEAQ. V trimming: 4 bases; J trimming: 1 base; junction bases outside the gene matches: 2. CDR3 bases: TGTGCCAGCAGCTCCGGACAGGGGAACACTGAAGCTTTCTTT. As protein: CASSSGQGNTEAFF.

The chain couples TRBV6-1 to TRBJ1-1; weak D call: TRBD1 (5 bases). Germline V gene data show CDR1 as MNHNS and CDR2 as SASEGT. The CDR3 covers 16 residues. Trimming stripped 5 bases from V and 0 bases from J, with 16 bases between. The CDR3 DNA follows: TGTGCCAGCAGTTCCCCCCCGGGGGGACTGAACACTGAAGCTTTCTTT. Protein: CASSSPPGGLNTEAFF.

The chain combines TRBV6-2 or TRBV6-3 with TRBJ2-1; 13 bases fit TRBD2. Per the germline V gene, CDR1 is MNHEY and CDR2 is SVGEGT. The length of the CDR3 is 18 residues. The V and J ends lost 4 bases and 1 base, in that order; junction bases with no gene match: 7. The DNA for the CDR3 is TGTGCCAGCAGTTTCTTACTAGCGGGAGGGCCATCCTACAATGAGCAGTTCTTC. Translation gives CASSFLLAGGPSYNEQFF.

Notes on this clonotype: This may be a read error, as it is one base from a much larger clone. The chain recombines TRBV2 with TRBJ1-2, with 7 bases aligning to TRBD1. This CDR3 is built from 12 residues. Looked up from germline, CDR1 is SNHLY and CDR2 is FYNNEI. The chain's CDR3 is CGSQTGPGGYTF. The DNA for the CDR3 is TGTGGCAGTCAGACAGGGCCCGGAGGCTACACCTTC.

This clonotype was observed a handful of times. V gene TRBV25-1 combines with J gene TRBJ2-7; 10 bases map to TRBD1. Germline CDR1 reads MGHDK; CDR2 reads SYGVNS. Germline trimming cut 7 bases from V and 3 bases from J; bases unmatched to any gene: 3. CDR3 size: 13 residues. The chain's CDR3 is CASIRTGGYEQYF. CDR3 DNA sequence: TGTGCCAGCATTAGGACAGGGGGCTACGAGCAGTACTTC.

A word on this clonotype: With a much larger clone just one base away, this may be a read error. The rearrangement joins TRBV11-2 to TRBJ2-7; D possibly matches TRBD1 or TRBD2 (6 bases each). Per germline, CDR1 SGHAT and CDR2 FQNNGV. The CDR3 runs 15 residues. The V end lost 1 base, the J end lost 0 bases, and 10 bases lay between the germline ends. The CDR3, as DNA: TGTGCCAGCAGCTTAGTCGGGGGCATCTCCTACGAGCAGTACTTC. This sequence encodes CASSLVGGISYEQYF.